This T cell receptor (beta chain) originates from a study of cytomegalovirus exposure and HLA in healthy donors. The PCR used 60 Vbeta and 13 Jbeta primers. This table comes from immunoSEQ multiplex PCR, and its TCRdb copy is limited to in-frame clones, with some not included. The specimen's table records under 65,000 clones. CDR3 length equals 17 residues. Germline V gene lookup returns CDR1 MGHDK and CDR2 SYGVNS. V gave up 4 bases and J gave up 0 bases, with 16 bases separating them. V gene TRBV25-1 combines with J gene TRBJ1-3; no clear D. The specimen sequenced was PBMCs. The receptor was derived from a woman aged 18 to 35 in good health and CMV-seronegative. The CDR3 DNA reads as TGTGCCAGCAGTGGAATATGGGAGGGATTCTCTGGAAACACCATATATTTT. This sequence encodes CASSGIWEGFSGNTIYF. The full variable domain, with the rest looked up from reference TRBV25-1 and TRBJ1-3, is EADIYQTPRYLVIGTGKKITLECSQTMGHDKMYWYQQDPGMELHLIHYSYGVNSTEKGDLSSESTVSRIRTEHFPLTLESARPSHTSQYLCASSGIWEGFSGNTIYFGEGSWLTVV.